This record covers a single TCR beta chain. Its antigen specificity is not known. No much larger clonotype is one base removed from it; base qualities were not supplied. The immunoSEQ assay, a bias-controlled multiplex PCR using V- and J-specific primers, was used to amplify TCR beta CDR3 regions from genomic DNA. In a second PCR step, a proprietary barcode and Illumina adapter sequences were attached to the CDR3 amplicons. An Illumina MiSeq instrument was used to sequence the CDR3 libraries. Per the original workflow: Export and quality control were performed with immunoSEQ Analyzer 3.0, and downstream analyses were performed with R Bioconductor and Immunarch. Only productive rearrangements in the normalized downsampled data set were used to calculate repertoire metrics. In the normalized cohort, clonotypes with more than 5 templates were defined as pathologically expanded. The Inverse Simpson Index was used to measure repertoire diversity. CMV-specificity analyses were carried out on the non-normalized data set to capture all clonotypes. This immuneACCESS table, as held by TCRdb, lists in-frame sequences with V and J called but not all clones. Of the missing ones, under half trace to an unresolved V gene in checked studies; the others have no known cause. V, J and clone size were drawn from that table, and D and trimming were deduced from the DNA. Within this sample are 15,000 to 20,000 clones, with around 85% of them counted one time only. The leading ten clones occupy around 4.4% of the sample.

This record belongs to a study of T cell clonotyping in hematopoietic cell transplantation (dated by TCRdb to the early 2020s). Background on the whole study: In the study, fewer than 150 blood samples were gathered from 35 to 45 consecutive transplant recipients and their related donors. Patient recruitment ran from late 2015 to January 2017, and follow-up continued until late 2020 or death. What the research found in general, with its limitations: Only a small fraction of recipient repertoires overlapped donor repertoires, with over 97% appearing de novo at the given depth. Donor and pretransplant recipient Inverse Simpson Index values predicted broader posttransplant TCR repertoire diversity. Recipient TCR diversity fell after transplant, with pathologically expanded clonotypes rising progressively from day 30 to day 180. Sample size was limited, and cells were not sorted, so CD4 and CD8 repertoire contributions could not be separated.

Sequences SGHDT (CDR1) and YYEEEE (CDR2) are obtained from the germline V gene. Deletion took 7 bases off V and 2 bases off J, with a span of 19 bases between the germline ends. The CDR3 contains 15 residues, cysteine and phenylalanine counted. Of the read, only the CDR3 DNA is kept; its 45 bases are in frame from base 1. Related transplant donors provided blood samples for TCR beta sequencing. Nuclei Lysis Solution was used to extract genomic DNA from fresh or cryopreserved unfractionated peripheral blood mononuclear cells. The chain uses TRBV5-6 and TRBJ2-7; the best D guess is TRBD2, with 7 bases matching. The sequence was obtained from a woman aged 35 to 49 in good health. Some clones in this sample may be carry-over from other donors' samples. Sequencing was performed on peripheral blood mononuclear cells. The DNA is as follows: TGTGCCAGCGGACTGCGGAGGGGGGGCACCTACGAGCAGTACTTC. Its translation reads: CASGLRRGGTYEQYF.